This T cell receptor beta chain was recorded in a study of CD8 T cells in Susac syndrome. The CDR3 consists of 16 residues. Germline CDR1 is SGHRS and CDR2 is YFSETQ. The ends lost 4 bases at V and 5 bases at J; junction bases unmatched: 9. It was with random hexamers that 0.5 to 1 ug RNA was reverse transcribed. TCRdb re-derived calls from the immunoSEQ multiplex PCR reads in MiXCR, one entry per CDR3 protein. The table records 50,000 to 55,000 distinct CDR3 sequences, 95% of them present only once. Remarks on this clonotype: What it binds is not known.

Overall study results and limits: There were fewer than 20 Susac-specific public clones in total CD8+ repertoires and four to six in CD8+ TEMRA repertoires.

The chain combines TRBV5-1 with TRBJ1-6; 7 nucleotides match TRBD1. Material for sequencing was CD8+ T cells from PBMCs. This clonotype originated in a human donor with Susac syndrome. The chain's CDR3 is CASSTTGQLDNSPLHF. DNA for the CDR3: TGCGCCAGCAGCACTACGGGACAGCTGGATAATTCACCCCTCCACTTT.